The source of this T cell receptor beta chain is a study of beta chain features in type 1 diabetes. Study-level points and caveats: Small HLA sub-analyses could not settle whether HLA shapes TCRB rearrangement. Cells expressing TCR highly could be over-represented by cDNA sequencing. Type 1 diabetes patients had TCRB CDR3s that were shorter (moderately but significantly so) in all four CD4+ subsets. The naive, central memory and Treg TCRB repertoires looked more alike in patients than they did in healthy donors.

The CDR3 spans 14 residues. Germline assignment: CDR1 MNHEY and CDR2 SVGAGI. Trimming took 4 bases from V and 13 from J; bases not matched to a gene: 12. The authors reverse transcribed all of the isolated RNA, so sequencing captured expressed TCRB transcripts. Data came from immunoSEQ multiplex PCR; TCRdb stores just in-frame clones and leaves some out. The repertoire consists of about 280,000 clones, with 14% to 15% occurring once and the leading ten covering less than 0.02%. This clone occurred a few times. No antigen is known for it. The sample consisted of naive CD4+ T cells from blood. The origin of this receptor is a man aged 18 to 30 with type 1 diabetes. The chain couples TRBV6-5 to TRBJ1-4, with 7 bases identical to TRBD1. The CDR3 reads CASSSNAGQVRLFF. CDR3 in DNA: TGTGCCAGCAGTTCCAATGCAGGACAGGTGCGACTGTTTTTT.